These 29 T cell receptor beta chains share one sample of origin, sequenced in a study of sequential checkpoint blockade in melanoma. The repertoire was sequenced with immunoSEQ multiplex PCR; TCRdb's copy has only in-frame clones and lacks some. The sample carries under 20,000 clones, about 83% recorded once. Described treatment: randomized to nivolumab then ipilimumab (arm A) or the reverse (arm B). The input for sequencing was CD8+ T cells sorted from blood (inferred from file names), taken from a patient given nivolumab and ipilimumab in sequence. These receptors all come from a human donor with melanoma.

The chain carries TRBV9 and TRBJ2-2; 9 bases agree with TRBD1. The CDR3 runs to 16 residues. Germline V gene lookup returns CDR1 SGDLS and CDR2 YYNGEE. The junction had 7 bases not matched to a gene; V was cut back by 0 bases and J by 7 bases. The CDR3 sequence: CASSVGNRGQGGELFF. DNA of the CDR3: TGTGCCAGCAGCGTAGGAAACAGGGGGCAGGGCGGGGAGCTGTTTTTT.

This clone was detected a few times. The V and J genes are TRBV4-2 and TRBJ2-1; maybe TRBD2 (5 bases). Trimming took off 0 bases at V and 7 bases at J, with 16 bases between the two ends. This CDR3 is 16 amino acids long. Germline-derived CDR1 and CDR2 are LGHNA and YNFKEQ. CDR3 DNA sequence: TGTGCCAGCAGCCAAGATGGTGAGGGAAGCTCGAATGAGCAGTTCTTC. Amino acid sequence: CASSQDGEGSSNEQFF.

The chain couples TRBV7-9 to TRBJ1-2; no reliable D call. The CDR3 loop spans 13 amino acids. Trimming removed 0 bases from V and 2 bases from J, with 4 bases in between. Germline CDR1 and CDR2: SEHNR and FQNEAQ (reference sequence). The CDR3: CASSLAGNYGYTF. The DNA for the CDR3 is TGTGCCAGCAGCTTAGCCGGGAACTATGGCTACACCTTC. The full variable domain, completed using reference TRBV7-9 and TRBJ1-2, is DTGVSQNPRHKITKRGQNVTFRCDPISEHNRLYWYRQTLGQGPEFLTYFQNEAQLEKSRLLSDRFSAERPKGSFSTLEIQRTEQGDSAMYLCASSLAGNYGYTFGSGTRLTVV.

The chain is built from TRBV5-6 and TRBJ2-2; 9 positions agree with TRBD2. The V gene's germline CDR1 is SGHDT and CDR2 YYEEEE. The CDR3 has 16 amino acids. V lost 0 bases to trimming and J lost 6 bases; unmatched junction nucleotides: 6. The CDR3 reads CASSLEGGGAPGELFF. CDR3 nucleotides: TGTGCCAGCAGCTTGGAAGGCGGGGGGGCTCCCGGGGAGCTGTTTTTT.

The CDR3 loop reads CASSVVAGVPDTQYF. In nucleotides, the CDR3 is TGTGCCAGCAGCGTAGTGGCAGGGGTTCCAGATACGCAGTATTTT. J is TRBJ2-3 and V is TRBV9; the D gene is possibly TRBD1 (6 bases). Looked up from germline, CDR1 is SGDLS and CDR2 is YYNGEE. The ends were cut back, 0 bases at V and 4 bases at J, with 12 bases in the middle. The CDR3 runs 15 residues.

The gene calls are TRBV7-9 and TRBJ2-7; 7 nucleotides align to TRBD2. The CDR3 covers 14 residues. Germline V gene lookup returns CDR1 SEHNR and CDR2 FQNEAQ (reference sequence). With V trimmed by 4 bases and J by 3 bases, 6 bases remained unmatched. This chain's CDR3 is CASSSGLLFYEQYF. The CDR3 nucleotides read TGTGCCAGCAGCTCGGGACTACTTTTCTACGAGCAGTACTTC.

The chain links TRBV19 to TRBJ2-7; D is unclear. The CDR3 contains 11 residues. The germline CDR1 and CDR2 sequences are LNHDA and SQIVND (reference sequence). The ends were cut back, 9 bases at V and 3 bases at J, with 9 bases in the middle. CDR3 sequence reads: CASRGRYEQYF. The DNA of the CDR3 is TGTGCCAGCAGAGGCCGCTACGAGCAGTACTTC.

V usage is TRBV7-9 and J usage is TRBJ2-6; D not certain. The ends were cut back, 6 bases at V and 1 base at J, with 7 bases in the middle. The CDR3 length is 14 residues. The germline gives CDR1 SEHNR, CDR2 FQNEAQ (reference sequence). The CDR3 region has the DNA TGTGCCAGCAGTCCAAATTCTGGGGCCAACGTCCTGACTTTC. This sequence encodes CASSPNSGANVLTF.

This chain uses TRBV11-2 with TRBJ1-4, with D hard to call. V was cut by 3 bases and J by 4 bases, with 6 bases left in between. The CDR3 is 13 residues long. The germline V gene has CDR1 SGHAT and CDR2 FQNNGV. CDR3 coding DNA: TGTGCCAGCAGCTTCCTGAGTAATGAAAAACTGTTTTTT. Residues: CASSFLSNEKLFF.

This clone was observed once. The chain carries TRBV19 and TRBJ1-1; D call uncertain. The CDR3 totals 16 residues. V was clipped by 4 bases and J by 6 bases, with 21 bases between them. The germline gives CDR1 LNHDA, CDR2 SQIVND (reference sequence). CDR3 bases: TGTGCCAGTAGTAATCTAAGGGAGGCGGGCTTTCCTGAAGCTTTCTTT. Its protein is CASSNLREAGFPEAFF.

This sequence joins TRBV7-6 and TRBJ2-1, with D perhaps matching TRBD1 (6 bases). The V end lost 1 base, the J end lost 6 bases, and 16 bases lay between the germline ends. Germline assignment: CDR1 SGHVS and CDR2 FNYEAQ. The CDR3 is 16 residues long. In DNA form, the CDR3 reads TGTGCCAGCAGCTTAGACGGTGCAGGGGTCCTCAATGAGCAGTTCTTC. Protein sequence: CASSLDGAGVLNEQFF.

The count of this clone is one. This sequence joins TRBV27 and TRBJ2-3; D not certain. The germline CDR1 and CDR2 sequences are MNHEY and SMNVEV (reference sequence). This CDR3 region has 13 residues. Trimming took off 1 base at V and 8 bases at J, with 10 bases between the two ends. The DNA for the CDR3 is TGTGCCAGCAGTTTATTCAACTCGGGTACGCAGTATTTT. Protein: CASSLFNSGTQYF.

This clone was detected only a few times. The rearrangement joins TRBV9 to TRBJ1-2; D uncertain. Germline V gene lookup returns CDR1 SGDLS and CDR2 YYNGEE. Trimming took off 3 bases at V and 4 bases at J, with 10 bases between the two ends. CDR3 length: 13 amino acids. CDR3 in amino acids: CASSGLGGYGYTF. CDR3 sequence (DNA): TGTGCCAGCAGCGGGTTGGGAGGCTATGGCTACACCTTC.

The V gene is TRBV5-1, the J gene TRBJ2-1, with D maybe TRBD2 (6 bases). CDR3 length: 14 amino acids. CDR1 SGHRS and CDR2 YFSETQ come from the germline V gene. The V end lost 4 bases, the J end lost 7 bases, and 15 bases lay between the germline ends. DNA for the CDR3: TGCGCCAGCAGCCCCGGGACTCGGGGTAATGAGCAGTTCTTC. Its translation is CASSPGTRGNEQFF.

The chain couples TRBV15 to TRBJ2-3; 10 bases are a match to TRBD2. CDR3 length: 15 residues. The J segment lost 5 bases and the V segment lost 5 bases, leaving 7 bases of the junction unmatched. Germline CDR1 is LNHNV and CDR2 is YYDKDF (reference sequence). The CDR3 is CATSESGRAQDTQYF. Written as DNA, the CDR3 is TGTGCCACCAGCGAAAGCGGGAGGGCCCAAGATACGCAGTATTTT.

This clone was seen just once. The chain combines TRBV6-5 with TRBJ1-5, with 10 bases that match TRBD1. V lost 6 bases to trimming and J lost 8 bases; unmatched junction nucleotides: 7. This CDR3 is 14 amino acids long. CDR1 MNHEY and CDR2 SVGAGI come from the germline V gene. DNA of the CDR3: TGTGCCAGCAGCCAGGGACAGGGGTTGGAGCCCCAGCATTTT. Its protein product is CASSQGQGLEPQHF.

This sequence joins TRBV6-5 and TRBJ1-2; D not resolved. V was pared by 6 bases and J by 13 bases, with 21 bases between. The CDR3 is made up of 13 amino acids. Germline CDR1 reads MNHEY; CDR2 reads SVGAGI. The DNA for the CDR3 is TGTGCCAGCAGCCCCGAGGGAGGGAGCTCGTCCACCTTC. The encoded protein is CASSPEGGSSSTF.

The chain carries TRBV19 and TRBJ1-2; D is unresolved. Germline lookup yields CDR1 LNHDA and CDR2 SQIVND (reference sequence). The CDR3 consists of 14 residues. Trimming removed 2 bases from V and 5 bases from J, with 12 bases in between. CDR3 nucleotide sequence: TGTGCCAGTAGTATAAGAGGAGAATTATATGGCTACACCTTC. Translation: CASSIRGELYGYTF.

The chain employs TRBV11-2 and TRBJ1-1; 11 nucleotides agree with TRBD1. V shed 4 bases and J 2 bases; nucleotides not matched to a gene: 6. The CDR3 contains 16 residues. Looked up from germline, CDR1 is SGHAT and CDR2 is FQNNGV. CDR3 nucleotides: TGTGCCAGCAGCTCATGGGACAGGGGGGGTAACACTGAAGCTTTCTTT. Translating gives CASSSWDRGGNTEAFF.

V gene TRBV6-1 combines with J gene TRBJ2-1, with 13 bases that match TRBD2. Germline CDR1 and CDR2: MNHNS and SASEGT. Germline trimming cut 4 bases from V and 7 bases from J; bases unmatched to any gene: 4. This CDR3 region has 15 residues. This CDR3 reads CASSGLAGGSNEQFF. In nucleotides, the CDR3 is TGTGCCAGCAGTGGACTAGCGGGAGGTAGTAATGAGCAGTTCTTC.

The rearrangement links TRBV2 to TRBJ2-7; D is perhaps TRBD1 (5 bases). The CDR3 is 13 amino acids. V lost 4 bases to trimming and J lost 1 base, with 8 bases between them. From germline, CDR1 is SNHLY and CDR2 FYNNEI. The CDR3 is CASSGQISYEQYF. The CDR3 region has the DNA TGTGCCAGCAGTGGACAGATTTCCTACGAGCAGTACTTC.

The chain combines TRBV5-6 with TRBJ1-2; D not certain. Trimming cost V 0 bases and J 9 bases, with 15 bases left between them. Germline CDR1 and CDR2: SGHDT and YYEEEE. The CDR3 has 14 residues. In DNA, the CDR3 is TGTGCCAGCAGCTTGGCCCCCCTGAGGAAAAGCTACACCTTC. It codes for CASSLAPLRKSYTF.

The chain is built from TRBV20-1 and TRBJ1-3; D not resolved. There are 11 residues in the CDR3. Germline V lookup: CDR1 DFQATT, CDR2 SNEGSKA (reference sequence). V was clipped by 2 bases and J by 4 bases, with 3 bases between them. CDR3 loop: CSARLGNTIYF. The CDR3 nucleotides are TGCAGTGCTAGACTAGGAAACACCATATATTTT.

CDR3 residues: CASSLLFGDIYTDTQYF. CDR3 DNA: TGTGCCAGCAGCTTATTATTCGGGGACATCTACACAGATACGCAGTATTTT. This chain joins TRBV7-9 and TRBJ2-3; possibly TRBD1 for D (6 bases). Trimming removed 2 bases at V and 2 bases at J, with 17 bases between. CDR3 length equals 17 residues. Per the germline V gene, CDR1 is SEHNR and CDR2 is FQNEAQ (reference sequence).

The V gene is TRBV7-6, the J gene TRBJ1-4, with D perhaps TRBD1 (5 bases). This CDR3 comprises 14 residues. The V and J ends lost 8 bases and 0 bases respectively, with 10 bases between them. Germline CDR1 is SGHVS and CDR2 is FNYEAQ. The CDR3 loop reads CASGTDATNEKLFF. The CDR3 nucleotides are TGTGCCAGCGGGACTGACGCAACTAATGAAAAACTGTTTTTT. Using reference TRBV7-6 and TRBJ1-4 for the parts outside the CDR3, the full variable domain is GAGVSQSPRYKVTKRGQDVALRCDPISGHVSLYWYRQALGQGPEFLTYFNYEAQQDKSGLPNDRFSAERPEGSISTLTIQRTEQRDSAMYRCASGTDATNEKLFFGSGTQLSVL.

CDR3 sequence reads: CASSQGPYEQYF. CDR3 DNA sequence: TGTGCCAGCAGCCAAGGGCCTTACGAGCAGTACTTC. The chain is built from TRBV4-2 and TRBJ2-7; no clear D. Germline CDR1 reads LGHNA; CDR2 reads YNFKEQ. V was clipped by 1 base and J by 4 bases, with 5 bases between them. This CDR3 has 12 amino acids.

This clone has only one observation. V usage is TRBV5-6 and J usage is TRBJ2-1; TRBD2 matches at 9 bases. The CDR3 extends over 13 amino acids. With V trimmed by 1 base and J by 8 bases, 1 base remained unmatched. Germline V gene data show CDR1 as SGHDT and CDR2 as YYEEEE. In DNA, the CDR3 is TGTGCCAGCAGCTTGAAGCGGGGGGATGAGCAGTTCTTC. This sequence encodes CASSLKRGDEQFF.

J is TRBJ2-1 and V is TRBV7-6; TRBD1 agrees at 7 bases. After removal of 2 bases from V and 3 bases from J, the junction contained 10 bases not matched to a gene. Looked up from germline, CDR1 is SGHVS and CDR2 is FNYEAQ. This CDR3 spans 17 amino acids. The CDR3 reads CASSLRQGIGFYNEQFF. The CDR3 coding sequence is TGTGCCAGCAGCTTACGACAGGGAATAGGTTTCTACAATGAGCAGTTCTTC.

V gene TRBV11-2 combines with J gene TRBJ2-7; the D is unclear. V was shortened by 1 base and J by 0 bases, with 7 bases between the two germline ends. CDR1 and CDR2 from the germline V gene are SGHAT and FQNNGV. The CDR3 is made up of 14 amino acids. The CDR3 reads CASSLVVSSYEQYF. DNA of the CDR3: TGTGCCAGCAGCTTAGTGGTGAGCTCCTACGAGCAGTACTTC.